This TCR beta chain comes out of a study of cytomegalovirus exposure and HLA in healthy donors. Turning to this clone: Its cognate antigen is unknown.

60 Vbeta and 13 Jbeta primers were used in PCR. Here immunoSEQ multiplex PCR was the method, and the copy in TCRdb shows in-frame clones only, minus some. The sample records 150,000 to 200,000 clones, roughly nine tenths being singletons. The study's findings and limits: Most of the CMV-associated TCR beta chains (in a later analysis) appeared to be HLA-restricted.

In nominal health when sampled, donors likely had unrecorded immune exposures nonetheless. From germline, CDR1 is SGHNT and CDR2 YYREEE (reference sequence). V trimming: 4 bases; J trimming: 6 bases; junction bases outside the gene matches: 7. The CDR3 has 15 amino acids. The sequenced sample consisted of PBMCs. The J gene is TRBJ2-3, the V gene TRBV5-4, with 11 positions matching TRBD2. This sequence originates from a boy under 10 years old in good health and CMV-seronegative. CDR3: CASSIPSGGWDTQYF. CDR3 DNA sequence: TGTGCCAGCAGCATACCTAGCGGGGGGTGGGATACGCAGTATTTT.